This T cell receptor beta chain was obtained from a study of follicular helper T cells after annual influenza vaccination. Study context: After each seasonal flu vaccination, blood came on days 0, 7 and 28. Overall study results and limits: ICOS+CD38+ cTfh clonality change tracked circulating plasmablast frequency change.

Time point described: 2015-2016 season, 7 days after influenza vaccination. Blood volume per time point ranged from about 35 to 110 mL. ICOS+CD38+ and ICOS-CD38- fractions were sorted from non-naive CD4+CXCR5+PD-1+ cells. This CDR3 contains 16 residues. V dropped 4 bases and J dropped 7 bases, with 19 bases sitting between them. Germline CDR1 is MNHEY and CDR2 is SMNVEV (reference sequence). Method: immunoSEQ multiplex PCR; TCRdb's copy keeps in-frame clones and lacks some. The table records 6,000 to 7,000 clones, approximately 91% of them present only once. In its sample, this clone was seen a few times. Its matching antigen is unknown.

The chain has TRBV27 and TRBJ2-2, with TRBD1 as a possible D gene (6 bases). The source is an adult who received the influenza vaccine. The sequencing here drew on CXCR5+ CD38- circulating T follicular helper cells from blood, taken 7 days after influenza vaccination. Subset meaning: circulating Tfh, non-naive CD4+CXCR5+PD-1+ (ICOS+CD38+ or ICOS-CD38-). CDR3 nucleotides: TGTGCCAGCAGTTCCAATTCAGGGTGGGGGCACGGGGAGCTGTTTTTT. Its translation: CASSSNSGWGHGELFF.